The 2 T cell receptor beta chains below were found in one sample sequenced in a study of T cell repertoires in cytomegalovirus infection. TCRdb reanalysed the reads using MiXCR and keeps one entry per CDR3 protein. The table lists about 230,000 distinct CDR3 sequences, about 7% of them singletons. The material sequenced was PBMCs. Receptor source: a human donor in good health (CMV status not recorded). Some clones in this sample may be carry-over from other donors' samples.

This clonotype was seen many times. This chain uses TRBV20-1 with TRBJ2-5; either TRBD1 or TRBD2 may fit D (6 bases each). V was trimmed by 6 bases and J by 2 bases, leaving 19 bases between them. Per the germline V gene, CDR1 is DFQATT and CDR2 is SNEGSKA (reference sequence). This CDR3 has 15 residues. The DNA for the CDR3 is TGCAGTGCCGGGGGCGGGGACGTGATTCAAGAGACCCAGTACTTC. Its protein product is CSAGGGDVIQETQYF.

J is TRBJ1-6 and V is TRBV7-9, with 7 bases matching TRBD1. This CDR3 spans 13 amino acids. The ends lost 6 bases at V and 7 bases at J; junction bases unmatched: 3. Germline V gene data show CDR1 as SEHNR and CDR2 as FQNEAQ (reference sequence). CDR3 sequence (DNA): TGTGCCAGCAGTAGGGACAGCAATTCACCCCTCCACTTT. Amino acid sequence: CASSRDSNSPLHF.